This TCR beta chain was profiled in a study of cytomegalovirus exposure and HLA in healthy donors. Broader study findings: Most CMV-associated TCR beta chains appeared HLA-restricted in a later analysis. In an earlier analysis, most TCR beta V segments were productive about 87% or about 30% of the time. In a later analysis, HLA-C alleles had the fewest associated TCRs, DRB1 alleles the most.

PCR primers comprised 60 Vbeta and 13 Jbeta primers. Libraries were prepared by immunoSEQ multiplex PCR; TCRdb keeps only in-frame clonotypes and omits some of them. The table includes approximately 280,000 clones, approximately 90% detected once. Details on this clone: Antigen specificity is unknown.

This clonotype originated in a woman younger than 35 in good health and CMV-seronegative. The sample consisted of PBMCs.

The CDR3 region has the DNA TGTGCCAGCCTTTTCACAGATACGCAGTATTTT. Protein product: CASLFTDTQYF. The chain links TRBV6-1 to TRBJ2-3; no clear D. Germline loops: CDR1 MNHNS, CDR2 SASEGT. The V and J ends lost 8 bases and 2 bases respectively, with 5 bases between them. This CDR3 spans 11 amino acids.